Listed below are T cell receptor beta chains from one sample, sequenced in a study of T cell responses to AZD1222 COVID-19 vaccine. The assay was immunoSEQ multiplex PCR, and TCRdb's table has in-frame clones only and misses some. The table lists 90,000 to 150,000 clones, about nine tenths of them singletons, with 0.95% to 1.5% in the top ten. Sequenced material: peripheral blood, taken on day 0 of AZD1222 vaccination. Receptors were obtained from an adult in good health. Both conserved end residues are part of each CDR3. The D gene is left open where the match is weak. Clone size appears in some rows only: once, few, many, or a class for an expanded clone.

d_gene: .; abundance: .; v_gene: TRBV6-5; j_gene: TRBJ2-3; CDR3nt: TGTGCCAGCAGTTTCCAAACCCACACAGATACGCAGTATTTT; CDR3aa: CASSFQTHTDTQYF
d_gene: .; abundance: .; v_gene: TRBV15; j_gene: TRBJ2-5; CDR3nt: TGTGCCACCAGCAGAGTCACTCAAGAGACCCAGTACTTC; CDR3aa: CATSRVTQETQYF
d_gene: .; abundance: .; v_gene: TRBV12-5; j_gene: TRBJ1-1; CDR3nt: TGTGCTAGTGGCCCTTACAGGTACACTGAAGCTTTCTTT; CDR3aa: CASGPYRYTEAFF
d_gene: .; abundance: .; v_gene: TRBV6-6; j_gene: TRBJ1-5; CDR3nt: TGTGCCAGCAGGGTAAGGTTTGGGGAAAATCAGCCCCAGCATTTT; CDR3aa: CASRVRFGENQPQHF
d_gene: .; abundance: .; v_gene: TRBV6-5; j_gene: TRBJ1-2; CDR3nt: TGTGCCAGCAGTTACTCGACAACGGTGTCGAGCGGCTACACCTTC; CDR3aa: CASSYSTTVSSGYTF
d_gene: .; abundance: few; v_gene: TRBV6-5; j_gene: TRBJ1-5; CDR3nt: TGTGCCAGCGGAATCATGGAGAATCAGCCCCAGCATTTT; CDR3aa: CASGIMENQPQHF
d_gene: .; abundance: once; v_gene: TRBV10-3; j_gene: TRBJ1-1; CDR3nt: TGTGCCATCAGTGAGTCAACAGCCATGAACACTGAAGCTTTCTTT; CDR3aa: CAISESTAMNTEAFF
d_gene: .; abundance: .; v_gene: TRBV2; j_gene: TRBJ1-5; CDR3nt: TGTGCCAGCAGTGAATCGGAGGGTATCAAACCCCAGCATTTT; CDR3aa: CASSESEGIKPQHF
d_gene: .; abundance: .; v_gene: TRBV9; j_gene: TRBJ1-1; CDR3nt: TGTGCCAGCAGCGTAGGAGACCTGAACACTGAAGCTTTCTTT; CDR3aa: CASSVGDLNTEAFF
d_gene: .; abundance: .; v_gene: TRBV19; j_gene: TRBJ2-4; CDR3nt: TGTGCCAGCTCCCCGGGGCGGGGCCGGGACATTCAGTACTTC; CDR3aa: CASSPGRGRDIQYF
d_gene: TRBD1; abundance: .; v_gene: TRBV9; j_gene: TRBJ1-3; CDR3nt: TGTGCCAGCAGCGTAGAGGGACAGGGGGCGCTTGGAAACACCATATATTTT; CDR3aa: CASSVEGQGALGNTIYF
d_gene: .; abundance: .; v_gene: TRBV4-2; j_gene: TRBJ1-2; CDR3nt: TGTGCCAGCAGCCAGCTTGACGGGACCTATGGCTACACCTTC; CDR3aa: CASSQLDGTYGYTF
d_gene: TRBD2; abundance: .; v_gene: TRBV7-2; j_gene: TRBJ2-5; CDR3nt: TGTGCCAGCAGCAACGGACTAGCGTGGGGGGAGACCCAGTACTTC; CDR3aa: CASSNGLAWGETQYF
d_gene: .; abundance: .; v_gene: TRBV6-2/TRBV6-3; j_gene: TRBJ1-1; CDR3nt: TGTGCCAGCAGTTCTACTATTCTAGGGGCCCAAGCTTTCTTT; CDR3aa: CASSSTILGAQAFF
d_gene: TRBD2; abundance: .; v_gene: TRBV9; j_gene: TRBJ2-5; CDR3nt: TGTGCCAGCAGCGTAGGTTCCGTGGGGACGGGGGGGCAAGAGACCCAGTACTTC; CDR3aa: CASSVGSVGTGGQETQYF
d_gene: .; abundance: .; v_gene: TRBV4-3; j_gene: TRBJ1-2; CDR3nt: TGCGCCAGCAGCCCAGTCTTGGGGGGCTATGGCTACACCTTC; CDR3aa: CASSPVLGGYGYTF
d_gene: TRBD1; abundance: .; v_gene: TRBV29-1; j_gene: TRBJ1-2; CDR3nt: TGCAGCGTTGGACAGGGCAGGGTAAACTATGGCTACACCTTC; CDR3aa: CSVGQGRVNYGYTF
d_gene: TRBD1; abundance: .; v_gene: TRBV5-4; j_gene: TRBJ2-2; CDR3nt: TGTGCCACCGCTCAAACCAGGGGGCGCTTCACCGGGGAGCTGTTTTTT; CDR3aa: CATAQTRGRFTGELFF
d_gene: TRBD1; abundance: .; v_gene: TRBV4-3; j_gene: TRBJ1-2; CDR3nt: TGCGCCAGCAGCCAAGTAGCCGCAACGGCAGGGGGGACCTATGGCTACACCTTC; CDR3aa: CASSQVAATAGGTYGYTF
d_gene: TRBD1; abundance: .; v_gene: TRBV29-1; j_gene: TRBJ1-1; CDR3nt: TGCAGCGTCCACGGACAGGCAAGATACCAGGGGGAAGTCAACACTGAAGCTTTCTTT; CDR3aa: CSVHGQARYQGEVNTEAFF
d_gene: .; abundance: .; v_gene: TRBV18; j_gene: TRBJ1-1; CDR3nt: TGTGCCAGCTCGCCTCAGGGGAACACTGAAGCTTTCTTT; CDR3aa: CASSPQGNTEAFF
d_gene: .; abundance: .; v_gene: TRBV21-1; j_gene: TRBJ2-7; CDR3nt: TGTGCCAGCAGCCCCCCTCGGGGCTTAACCTACGAGCAGTACTTC; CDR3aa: CASSPPRGLTYEQYF
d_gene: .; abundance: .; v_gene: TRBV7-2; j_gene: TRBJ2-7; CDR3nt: TGTGCCAGCAGCTTAGCGCACTTCGAGCAGTACTTC; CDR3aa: CASSLAHFEQYF
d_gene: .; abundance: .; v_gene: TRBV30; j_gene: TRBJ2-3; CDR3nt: TGTGCCTGGTTTCAGGGAGCAGATACGCAGTATTTT; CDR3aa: CAWFQGADTQYF
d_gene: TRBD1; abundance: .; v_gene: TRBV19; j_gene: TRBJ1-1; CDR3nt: TGTGCCAGTCAGGGGGTGCGGTACACTGAAGCTTTCTTT; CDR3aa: CASQGVRYTEAFF
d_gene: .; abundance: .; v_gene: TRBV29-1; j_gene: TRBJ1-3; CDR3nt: TGCAGCGTTGAGGGGACAGGAAACACCATATATTTT; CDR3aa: CSVEGTGNTIYF
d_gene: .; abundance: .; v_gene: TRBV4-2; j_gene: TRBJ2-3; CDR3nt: TGTGCCAGCAGCCCACAGGTAGGGCCTGGCACAGATACGCAGTATTTT; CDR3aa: CASSPQVGPGTDTQYF
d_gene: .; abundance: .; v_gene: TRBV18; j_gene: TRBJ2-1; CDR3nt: TGTGCCAGCTCTCCTGAAACAGGGATTTACGAGCAGTTCTTC; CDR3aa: CASSPETGIYEQFF
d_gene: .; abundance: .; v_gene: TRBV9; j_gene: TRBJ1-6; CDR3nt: TGTGCCAGCAGCGACGACAGGAGAGGTTCACCCCTCCACTTT; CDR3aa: CASSDDRRGSPLHF
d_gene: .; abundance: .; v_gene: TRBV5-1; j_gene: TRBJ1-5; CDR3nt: TGCGCCAGCAGCTTTGGGGGCCCTTCCCAGCCCCAGCATTTT; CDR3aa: CASSFGGPSQPQHF
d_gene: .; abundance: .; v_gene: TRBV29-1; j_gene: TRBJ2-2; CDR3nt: TGCAGCGTTGCAACCGGGACTCTAAACACCGGGGAGCTGTTTTTT; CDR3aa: CSVATGTLNTGELFF
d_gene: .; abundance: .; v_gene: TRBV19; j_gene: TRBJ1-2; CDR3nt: TGTGCCAGTAGGGGCAGGGCTATAGGAGGCTACACCTTC; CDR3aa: CASRGRAIGGYTF
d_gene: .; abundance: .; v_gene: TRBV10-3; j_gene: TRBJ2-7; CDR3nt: TGTGCCATCAGTGAGTCGTCTCGCTCCTACGAGCAGTACTTC; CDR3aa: CAISESSRSYEQYF
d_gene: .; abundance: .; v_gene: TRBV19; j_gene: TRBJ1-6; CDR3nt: TGTGCCAGTAGCCCGACACCGTCGCTCCCTTCACCCCTCCACTTT; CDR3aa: CASSPTPSLPSPLHF
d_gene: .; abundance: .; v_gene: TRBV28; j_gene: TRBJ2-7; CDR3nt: TGTGCCAGCACCCCCGGGAGCTCCTACGAGCAGTACTTC; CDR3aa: CASTPGSSYEQYF
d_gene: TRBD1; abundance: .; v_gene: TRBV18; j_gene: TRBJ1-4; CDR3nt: TGTGCCAGCTCACCTTACGGACAGGGGGTAAAACTGTTTTTT; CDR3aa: CASSPYGQGVKLFF
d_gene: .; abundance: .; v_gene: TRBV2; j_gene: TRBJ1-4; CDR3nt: TGTGCCAGCAGTGAACTCCCGAATGAAAAACTGTTTTTT; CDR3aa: CASSELPNEKLFF
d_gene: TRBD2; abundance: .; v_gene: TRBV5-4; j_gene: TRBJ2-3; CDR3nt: TGTGCCAGCAGCTTTACTAGCGGGGGGGCAGATACGCAGTATTTT; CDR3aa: CASSFTSGGADTQYF
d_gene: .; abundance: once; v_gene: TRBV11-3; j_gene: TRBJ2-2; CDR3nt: TGTGCCAGCAGCTTAGATCATCAGGGGGGGACCGGGGAGCTGTTTTTT; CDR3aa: CASSLDHQGGTGELFF
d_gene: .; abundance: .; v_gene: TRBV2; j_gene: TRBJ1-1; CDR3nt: TGTGCCAGCAGTGACCGAGAGGGATTGAGGACTGAAGCTTTCTTT; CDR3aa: CASSDREGLRTEAFF
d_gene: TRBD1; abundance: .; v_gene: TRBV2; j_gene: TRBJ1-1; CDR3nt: TGTGCCAGCAGAAGGGACAGGAGTTACACTGAAGCTTTCTTT; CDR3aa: CASRRDRSYTEAFF
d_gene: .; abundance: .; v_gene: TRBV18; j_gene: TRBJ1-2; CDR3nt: TGTGCCAGCTCAGATACAACAGGATCGAAAAACTATGGCTACACCTTC; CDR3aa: CASSDTTGSKNYGYTF
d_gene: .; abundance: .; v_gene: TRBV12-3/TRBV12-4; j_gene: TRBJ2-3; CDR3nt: TGTGCCAGCAGCCCTCAGGGGGGGACGCAGTATTTT; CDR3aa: CASSPQGGTQYF
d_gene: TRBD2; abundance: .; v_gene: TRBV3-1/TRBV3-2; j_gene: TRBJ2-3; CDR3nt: TGTGCCAGCAGCCACCCCGAGGGGACTAGGGGTACAGATACGCAGTATTTT; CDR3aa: CASSHPEGTRGTDTQYF
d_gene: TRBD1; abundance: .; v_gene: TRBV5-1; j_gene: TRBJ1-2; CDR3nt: TGCGCCAGCAGCCAGGGACAGGGGGTGGTAGGTAACTATGGCTACACCTTC; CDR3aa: CASSQGQGVVGNYGYTF
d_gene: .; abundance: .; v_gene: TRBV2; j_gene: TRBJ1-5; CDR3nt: TGTGCCAGCCGGAGCGAGGGCAATCAGCCCCAGCATTTT; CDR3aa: CASRSEGNQPQHF
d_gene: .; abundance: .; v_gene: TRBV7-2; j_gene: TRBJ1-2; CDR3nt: TGTGCCAGCAGCTTAGGGCCTTCAGGCTATGGCTACACCTTC; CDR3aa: CASSLGPSGYGYTF
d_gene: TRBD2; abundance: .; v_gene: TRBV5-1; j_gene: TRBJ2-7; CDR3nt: TGCGCCCGCAGCGCGGGCCCGCGGGGGGGGGCTGTCGAGCAGTACTTC; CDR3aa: CARSAGPRGGAVEQYF
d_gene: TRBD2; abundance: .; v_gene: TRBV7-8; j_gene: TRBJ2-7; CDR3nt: TGTGCCAGCAGCTTAACGGGGGGGACCTCCTACGAGCAGTACTTC; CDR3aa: CASSLTGGTSYEQYF
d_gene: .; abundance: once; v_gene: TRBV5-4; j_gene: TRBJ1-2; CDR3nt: TGTGCCAGCAGCCGCGCGGGGACCCACTATGGCTACACCTTC; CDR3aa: CASSRAGTHYGYTF
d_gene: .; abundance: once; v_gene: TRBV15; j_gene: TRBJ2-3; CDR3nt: TGTGCCACCAGCATCCGCAGGGAAGGAGATACGCAGTATTTT; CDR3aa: CATSIRREGDTQYF
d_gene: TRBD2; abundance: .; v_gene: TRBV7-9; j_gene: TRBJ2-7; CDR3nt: TGTGCCAGCAGCTTGCCGGGAGGTGGTCGGTACGAGCAGTACTTC; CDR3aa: CASSLPGGGRYEQYF